This T cell receptor beta chain is from a study of blood T cell repertoires in COVID-19. Study context: Two negative PCRs, clearance, or symptom resolution were required of recovered Cohort 3 donors.

In the authors' methods: Estimation of nucleated cell counts was performed using reference gene primer amplification. Data came from immunoSEQ multiplex PCR; TCRdb stores just in-frame clones and leaves some out. Clone size and V and J calls were adopted from that table, with D and trimming inferred from the DNA. Of roughly 210,000 clones in the sample, roughly 91% were seen once. Everyone who took part was about 18 to 90 years old, and they came from about 25 US areas. Cohorts were based on clinical histories the participants reported. This sequence originates from a man younger than 40 in a cohort exposed to, infected with or recovered from COVID-19 (not recorded which). Sequencing used PBMCs or T cells enriched from blood (not recorded which).

The CDR3 DNA reads TGCGCCAGCAGCCCGGCCTACGAGCAGTACTTC. This translates into CASSPAYEQYF. This sequence joins TRBV5-1 and TRBJ2-7, with D uncertain. Germline assignment: CDR1 SGHRS and CDR2 YFSETQ. Trimming left V 4 bases short and J 2 bases short, with 4 bases between. The CDR3 spans 11 residues.